This T cell receptor beta chain was observed in a study of blood T cell repertoires in COVID-19. The repertoire was sequenced with immunoSEQ multiplex PCR; TCRdb's copy has only in-frame clones and lacks some. The sample lists approximately 110,000 clones, about 75% occurring once. V was clipped by 3 bases and J by 1 base, with 13 bases between them. The length of the CDR3 is 15 residues. The germline V gene encodes CDR1 DFQATT and CDR2 SNEGSKA (reference sequence). The table lists this clone with a few counts. Source material: peripheral blood. The gene calls are TRBV20-1 and TRBJ1-5, with TRBD1 as a possible D gene (6 bases). The TCR sequence derives from a woman between 65 and 79 years old with acute or convalescent COVID-19. CDR3 sequence (DNA): TGCAGTGCTAGTCAATCAGGGGTCAGCAATCAGCCCCAGCATTTT. This codes for CSASQSGVSNQPQHF.